This record looks at one T cell receptor beta chain sequence and its context. Its specificity is unknown. Vbeta (60) and Jbeta (13) primers were used in the PCR. The data were produced by immunoSEQ multiplex PCR, yet TCRdb's version contains in-frame clones alone and is incomplete. The sample has about 130,000 clones, 60% to 80% seen once; the top ten hold around 3.6%. This specimen comes from a study of cytomegalovirus exposure and HLA in healthy donors. Study summary: Early released data comprised tens of millions of unique TCRs from HLA-typed donors. Study-level points and caveats: In most subjects, TCR beta sequences reportedly gave accurate predictions of HLA-A and HLA-B alleles. CMV serostatus was the sole immune exposure data available. A few CMV-associated chains were confirmed in vitro to be specific for CMV antigens.

The CDR3 runs 14 residues. The germline gives CDR1 MNHEY, CDR2 SVGAGI. With V trimmed by 0 bases and J by 3 bases, 1 base remained unmatched. Sequenced: PBMCs. The receptor was isolated from a male donor in good health and CMV-seronegative. The J gene is TRBJ2-7, the V gene TRBV6-5; 8 nucleotides match TRBD2. CDR3 nucleotides: TGTGCCAGCAGTTACTCAACTAGCGGCTACGAGCAGTACTTC. Its protein is CASSYSTSGYEQYF.